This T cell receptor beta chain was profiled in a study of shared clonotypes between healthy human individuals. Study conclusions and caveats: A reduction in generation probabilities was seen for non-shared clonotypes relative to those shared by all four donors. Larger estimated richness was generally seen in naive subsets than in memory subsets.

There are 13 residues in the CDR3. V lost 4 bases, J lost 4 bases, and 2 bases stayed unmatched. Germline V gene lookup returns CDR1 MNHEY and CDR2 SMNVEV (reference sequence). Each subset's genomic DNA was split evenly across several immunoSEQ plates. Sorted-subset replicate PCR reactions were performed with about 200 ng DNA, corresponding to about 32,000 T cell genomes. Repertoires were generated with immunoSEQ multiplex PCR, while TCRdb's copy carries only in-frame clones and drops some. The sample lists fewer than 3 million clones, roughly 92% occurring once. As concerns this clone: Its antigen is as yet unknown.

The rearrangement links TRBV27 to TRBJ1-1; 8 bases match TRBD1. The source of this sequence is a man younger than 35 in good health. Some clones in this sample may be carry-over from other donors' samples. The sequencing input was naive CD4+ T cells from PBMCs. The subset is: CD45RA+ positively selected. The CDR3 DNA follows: TGTGCCAGCAGTTACGACAGGGGCACTGAAGCTTTCTTT. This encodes CASSYDRGTEAFF.